This passage covers 7 T cell receptor beta chains from one sample sequenced in a study of blood T cell repertoires in COVID-19 (dated by TCRdb to 2020 to 2021). The library was built by means of the immunoSEQ multiplex PCR assay. TCRdb retrieved this table from immuneACCESS and kept in-frame rearrangements only. Not all clones are present; in checked studies, unresolved V genes account for under half, and no reason is known for the remainder. The sample table holds roughly 240,000 clones, of which 70% to 90% were seen once. The ten largest make up 3.6% of the sample. The sequenced material came from peripheral blood. These receptors came from a man aged 18 to 35 with active or convalescent COVID-19.

This chain links TRBV7-9 with TRBJ1-5; D is unclear. Per the germline V gene, CDR1 is SEHNR and CDR2 is FQNEAQ (reference sequence). V lost 0 bases to trimming and J lost 0 bases, with 3 bases between them. The CDR3 consists of 14 residues. DNA of the CDR3: TGTGCCAGCAGCTTAGCGTATAGCAATCAGCCCCAGCATTTT. Translated, it gives CASSLAYSNQPQHF.

V usage is TRBV14 and J usage is TRBJ1-5; no clear D gene. The CDR3 loop spans 13 amino acids. The ends were cut back, 8 bases at V and 2 bases at J, with 10 bases in the middle. Germline CDR1 and CDR2: SGHDN and FVKESK. The CDR3 coding sequence is TGTGCCAGCTTACCGTTAGGCAATCAGCCCCAGCATTTT. Translated: CASLPLGNQPQHF.

The V gene is TRBV11-2, the J gene TRBJ2-7; 9 nucleotides match TRBD2. The CDR3 extends over 15 amino acids. J was trimmed by 9 bases and V by 0 bases; bases with no gene match: 9. Per germline, CDR1 SGHAT and CDR2 FQNNGV. The CDR3 DNA reads as TGTGCCAGCAGCTTAGAGGTTGCGGGAGGGTCGAGGCAGTACTTC. Translating it yields CASSLEVAGGSRQYF.

The chain links TRBV20-1 to TRBJ2-4, with unresolved D. CDR3 size: 11 residues. Germline CDR1 is DFQATT and CDR2 is SNEGSKA (reference sequence). The CDR3 loop reads CSAVSSDIQYF. CDR3 sequence (DNA): TGCAGCGCAGTTTCATCTGACATTCAGTACTTC.

As to this clone: Within the sample, other DNA sequences also encode this same CDR3. The CDR3 DNA sequence: TGTGCCAGCAGCCTACAGGGGAATCAGCCCCAGCATTTT. This translates into CASSLQGNQPQHF. This chain joins TRBV7-9 and TRBJ1-5; 7 bases align to TRBD1. The CDR3 consists of 13 residues. Per germline, CDR1 SEHNR and CDR2 FQNEAQ (reference sequence). V gave up 5 bases and J gave up 4 bases; unmatched junction bases: 2. Full variable domain (rest looked up from reference TRBV7-9 and TRBJ1-5): DTGVSQNPRHKITKRGQNVTFRCDPISEHNRLYWYRQTLGQGPEFLTYFQNEAQLEKSRLLSDRFSAERPKGSFSTLEIQRTEQGDSAMYLCASSLQGNQPQHFGDGTRLSIL.

The chain recombines TRBV7-9 with TRBJ1-1; TRBD1 matches 7 bases. The length of the CDR3 is 15 residues. Per germline, CDR1 SEHNR and CDR2 FQNEAQ (reference sequence). Germline trimming cut 8 bases from V and 1 base from J; bases unmatched to any gene: 10. The chain's CDR3 is CASLRQGVRNTEAFF. The CDR3 nucleotides are TGTGCCAGCTTAAGGCAGGGGGTCCGGAACACTGAAGCTTTCTTT.

This clone was recorded once. The V call is TRBV5-5, the J call TRBJ2-2, with 8 positions matching TRBD2. Germline assignment: CDR1 SGHKS and CDR2 YYEKEE (reference sequence). The CDR3 loop spans 17 amino acids. Unmatched junction bases numbered 7, after V lost 2 bases and J lost 1 base. CDR3 in DNA: TGTGCCAGCAGCTTAACCTTAGCGGGATTGAACACCGGGGAGCTGTTTTTT. Translating it yields CASSLTLAGLNTGELFF.